This is a list of T cell receptor beta chains from one sample in a study of cytomegalovirus exposure and HLA in healthy donors. Method: immunoSEQ multiplex PCR; TCRdb's copy keeps in-frame clones and lacks some. The sample has 150,000 to 200,000 clones, 68% seen once. Sequences were obtained from PBMCs. The receptors derive from a man aged 45-65 years in good health and CMV-seronegative. Both conserved end residues are trimmed from each CDR3.

>TRBJ1-2|TRBV6-5
ASSYSMGAYGYT
>TRBJ1-4|TRBV7-9
ASSLRTGGVEKLF
>TRBJ1-2|TRBV5-1
ASSPLPGQGPFGYT
>TRBJ1-2|TRBV28
ASSLAGGNGYT
>TRBJ1-5|TRBV19
ASSIRAQEPQH
>TRBJ2-7|TRBV6-6
ASSLGQYEQY
>TRBJ2-5|TRBV28
ASRSGGTQY
>TRBJ2-5|TRBV4-1
ASSQRKASGGIQETQY
>TRBJ1-5|TRBV2
ASRGRPQGPQPQH
>TRBJ1-2|TRBV5-6
ASSFDRANYGYT
>TRBJ2-5|TRBV5-1
ASSFHIGGTETQY
>TRBJ1-2|TRBV5-8
ASSLYRVKESGYT
>TRBJ1-1|TRBV10-3
AISIGGGAF
>TRBJ2-3|TRBV7-3
ASSLLAGGQGTDTQY
>TRBJ1-2|TRBV7-6
ASSLDRPGYGYT
>TRBJ2-3|TRBV9
ASSVGTSGVIDTDTQY
>TRBJ1-1|TRBV29-1
SVENGRGNTEAF
>TRBJ1-4|TRBV15
ATSTEILTFNEKLF
>TRBJ2-3|TRBV15
ATSRGDPWTGRTDTQY
>TRBJ2-3|TRBV11-2
ASSLDSGVDTQY
>TRBJ1-3|TRBV28
ASSRLRSRGGNTIY
>TRBJ2-1|TRBV4-2
ASSADPGTTYNEQF
>TRBJ1-1|TRBV4-2
ASSQDGTGRDTEAF